Listed here are 32 T cell receptor beta chains from one sample, sequenced in a study of blood T cell repertoires in COVID-19. Produced via immunoSEQ multiplex PCR; TCRdb's table is partial and in-frame only. The table shows 100,000 to 150,000 clones, with about 79% occurring only once. The sequencing input was peripheral blood. The receptor set was obtained from a woman in her sixties or seventies with acute or convalescent COVID-19.

Remarks on this clone: The identical CDR3 is also encoded by other nucleotide sequences in the sample. The chain couples TRBV7-2 to TRBJ1-1; D remains unclear. The V end was cut by 1 base, the J end by 1 base, with 7 bases between. Germline V lookup: CDR1 SGHTA, CDR2 FQGNSA. The length of the CDR3 is 14 residues. The CDR3 reads CASSLGWQNTEAFF. The CDR3 DNA reads as TGTGCCAGCAGCTTAGGGTGGCAGAACACTGAAGCTTTCTTT.

The chain is built from TRBV4-1 and TRBJ1-5; a possible D gene is TRBD1 (5 bases). CDR3 length equals 15 residues. Germline CDR1 and CDR2: MGHRA and YSYEKL. V lost 1 base and J lost 0, with 7 bases in between. CDR3 nucleotides: TGCGCCAGCAGCCAAGGTGGGGCTAGCAATCAGCCCCAGCATTTT. Its translation: CASSQGGASNQPQHF.

The chain uses TRBV6-5 and TRBJ1-2, with no clear D. This CDR3 is 13 amino acids long. Trimming removed 2 bases at V and 8 bases at J, with 12 bases between. CDR1 is MNHEY and CDR2 is SVGAGI in the germline V gene. CDR3 nucleotide sequence: TGTGCCAGCAGTTACGGTACAGCGGGAGGCTACACCTTC. It codes for CASSYGTAGGYTF.

The chain couples TRBV27 to TRBJ1-2; TRBD1 might be the D (6 bases). In germline, CDR1 is MNHEY, CDR2 SMNVEV (reference sequence). This CDR3 is built from 17 residues. Trimming took off 8 bases at V and 7 bases at J, with 29 bases between the two ends. CDR3 sequence: CASGLGGAGLLGRGYTF. CDR3 bases: TGTGCCAGCGGCCTTGGGGGGGCAGGGTTATTGGGCCGTGGCTACACCTTC.

This clone occurred once. CDR3 protein: CARPTGPNQPQHF. The CDR3 DNA follows: TGTGCCAGGCCGACAGGGCCCAATCAGCCCCAGCATTTT. V gene TRBV5-6 combines with J gene TRBJ1-5, with 7 bases lining up with TRBD1. From germline, CDR1 is SGHDT and CDR2 YYEEEE. The CDR3 has 13 residues. V was clipped by 8 bases and J by 3 bases; unmatched bases: 5. Together with reference TRBV5-6 and TRBJ1-5, the CDR3 gives the full variable domain: DAGVTQSPTHLIKTRGQQVTLRCSPKSGHDTVSWYQQALGQGPQFIFQYYEEEERQRGNFPDRFSGHQFPNYSSELNVNALLLGDSALYLCARPTGPNQPQHFGDGTRLSIL.

The V and J genes are TRBV7-9 and TRBJ1-4; 8 bases agree with TRBD1. The germline gives CDR1 SEHNR, CDR2 FQNEAQ (reference sequence). This CDR3 is built from 14 residues. V lost 3 bases to trimming and J lost 8 bases; unmatched junction nucleotides: 5. The CDR3 coding sequence is TGTGCCAGCAGCTTCGGACAGGGTGGAGAAAAACTGTTTTTT. This translates into CASSFGQGGEKLFF.

V is TRBV11-2 and J is TRBJ2-4; tentatively, D is TRBD2 (6 bases). The germline V gene encodes CDR1 SGHAT and CDR2 FQNNGV. V gave up 0 bases and J gave up 1 base, with 22 bases separating them. The CDR3 totals 20 residues. The CDR3, as DNA: TGTGCCAGCAGCTTAGAACGGGCTGGGAGAGGGAGGTGGGCCAAAAACATTCAGTACTTC. Residues: CASSLERAGRGRWAKNIQYF.

This clone was seen only a few times. This rearrangement joins TRBV7-2 to TRBJ1-5; no definite D call. This CDR3 spans 16 amino acids. V lost 0 bases to trimming and J lost 6 bases, with 15 bases between them. Germline V gene lookup returns CDR1 SGHTA and CDR2 FQGNSA. The CDR3 loop reads CASSLARLRSGQPQHF. The CDR3 DNA sequence: TGTGCCAGCAGCTTAGCGCGACTACGATCAGGTCAGCCCCAGCATTTT.

V gene TRBV13 combines with J gene TRBJ1-2; 10 positions match TRBD1. The CDR3 length is 13 residues. CDR1 is PRHDT and CDR2 is FYEKMQ in the germline V gene (reference sequence). V lost 4 bases and J lost 6; bases outside the gene matches: 2. The CDR3 reads CASSSDRGDGYTF. Here the CDR3 DNA reads TGTGCCAGCAGCTCGGACAGGGGGGATGGCTACACCTTC.

The V and J genes are TRBV11-2 and TRBJ2-7, with 11 bases lining up with TRBD1. This CDR3 is 15 amino acids long. V was clipped by 5 bases and J by 2 bases; unmatched bases: 5. Germline V gives CDR1 SGHAT, CDR2 FQNNGV. The CDR3 DNA is TGTGCCAGCAGCGTTACGGACAGGGGGCCCTACGAGCAGTACTTC. Its translation is CASSVTDRGPYEQYF.

The chain recombines TRBV6-4 with TRBJ1-6; 7 bases map to TRBD1. The J segment lost 9 bases and the V segment lost 4 bases, leaving 3 bases of the junction unmatched. The CDR3 is 13 amino acids. The germline CDR1 and CDR2 sequences are MRHNA and SNTAGT. The CDR3 sequence: CASSGQGGSPLHF. The CDR3, as DNA: TGTGCCAGCAGTGGGCAGGGGGGTTCACCCCTCCACTTT.

V gene TRBV3-1 (or the pseudogene TRBV3-2) combines with J gene TRBJ2-7; 14 bases line up with TRBD2. Losses at the gene ends were 3 bases for V and 0 bases for J; bases not matched to a gene: 7. CDR1 and CDR2 from the germline V gene are LGHDT and YNNKEL (reference sequence). The CDR3 totals 18 residues. This CDR3 is CASSQVGLAGESSYEQYF. The CDR3 nucleotides are TGTGCCAGCAGCCAGGTGGGACTAGCGGGGGAAAGCTCCTACGAGCAGTACTTC.

In this sample, this clone turned up a few times. V usage is TRBV12-5 and J usage is TRBJ1-6; D remains ambiguous. This CDR3 is built from 16 residues. Trimming stripped 0 bases from V and 8 bases from J, with 14 bases between. Germline loops: CDR1 LGHNT, CDR2 FRNRAP. The CDR3 reads CASGLVRGPWDSPLHF. In nucleotides, the CDR3 is TGTGCTAGTGGTTTGGTCCGAGGGCCATGGGATTCACCCCTCCACTTT.

This sequence joins TRBV7-2 and TRBJ2-1, with TRBD2 as a possible D gene (5 bases). Germline V gene sequence: CDR1 SGHTA, CDR2 FQGNSA. This CDR3 has 13 amino acids. Trimming pared 4 bases from V and 9 bases from J, leaving 13 bases between. The CDR3 DNA follows: TGTGCCAGCAGCTCTCCCCAGCGGAGTGAGCAGTTCTTC. It specifies CASSSPQRSEQFF.

The chain combines TRBV6-1 with TRBJ2-1; TRBD2 aligns across 9 bases. V lost 1 base to trimming and J lost 7 bases; unmatched junction nucleotides: 5. In germline, CDR1 is MNHNS, CDR2 SASEGT. The CDR3 covers 15 residues. CDR3 in amino acids: CASSEGGGGSNEQFF. As DNA, the CDR3 is TGTGCCAGCAGTGAAGGCGGGGGGGGTAGTAATGAGCAGTTCTTC.

Here the CDR3 reads CASSEGLARGQETQYF. The CDR3 DNA sequence: TGTGCCAGCAGTGAAGGACTAGCGAGGGGTCAAGAGACCCAGTACTTC. The J gene is TRBJ2-5, the V gene TRBV6-1; 8 nucleotides agree with TRBD2. The CDR3 is made up of 16 amino acids. The J segment lost 2 bases and the V segment lost 1 base, leaving 6 bases of the junction unmatched. Per germline, CDR1 MNHNS and CDR2 SASEGT.

The rearrangement uses TRBV12-3 or TRBV12-4 and TRBJ1-2; D is uncertain. The CDR3 covers 13 residues. Trimming stripped 6 bases from V and 8 bases from J, with 16 bases between. CDR3 protein: CASSPDGARGYTF. As DNA, the CDR3 is TGTGCCAGCAGCCCTGATGGAGCGAGGGGCTACACCTTC.

V usage is TRBV29-1 and J usage is TRBJ1-1; 7 bases fit TRBD1. J was trimmed by 0 bases and V by 8 bases; bases with no gene match: 6. Germline V CDR1 and CDR2: SQVTM, ANQGSEA. This CDR3 has 13 residues. The CDR3 coding sequence is TGCAGCTTTTCGGGACAGTTGAACACTGAAGCTTTCTTT. Protein sequence: CSFSGQLNTEAFF.

This clone appeared a single time. This chain connects TRBV6-2 or TRBV6-3 to TRBJ1-2; the match to TRBD1 covers 8 bases. Germline values: CDR1 MNHEY, CDR2 SVGEGT. The CDR3 is 15 residues long. V was clipped by 2 bases and J by 4 bases; unmatched bases: 6. The CDR3 here is CASSYGQGLSYGYTF. The CDR3 DNA is TGTGCCAGCAGTTACGGACAGGGTCTGAGCTATGGCTACACCTTC.

In this sample, this clone turned up once. The chain has TRBV5-1 and TRBJ1-1; D is uncertain. The V gene lost 0 bases and the J gene lost 3 bases, with 9 bases spanning the gap. The CDR3 runs to 14 residues. The germline V gene encodes CDR1 SGHRS and CDR2 YFSETQ. In DNA form, the CDR3 reads TGCGCCAGCAGCTTGGCGGGGTGGGACACTGAAGCTTTCTTT. Translated, it gives CASSLAGWDTEAFF.

The chain recombines TRBV5-1 with TRBJ2-5; tentative D call: TRBD1 (6 bases). Germline V CDR1 and CDR2: SGHRS, YFSETQ. The V and J ends lost 4 bases and 5 bases respectively, with 12 bases between them. The CDR3 contains 13 residues. CDR3 nucleotide sequence: TGCGCCAGCAGCCAGGGGAGTGTGGAGACCCAGTACTTC. It encodes CASSQGSVETQYF.

The J gene is TRBJ1-1, the V gene TRBV29-1, with D uncertain. This CDR3 spans 12 amino acids. Trimming pared 5 bases from V and 4 bases from J, leaving 11 bases between. Germline V gives CDR1 SQVTM, CDR2 ANQGSEA. This CDR3 reads CSVQDVLTEAFF. The DNA for the CDR3 is TGCAGCGTTCAGGATGTCCTCACTGAAGCTTTCTTT. The full variable domain, with the rest looked up from reference TRBV29-1 and TRBJ1-1, is SAVISQKPSRDICQRGTSLTIQCQVDSQVTMMFWYRQQPGQSLTLIATANQGSEATYESGFVIDKFPISRPNLTFSTLTVSNMSPEDSSIYLCSVQDVLTEAFFGQGTRLTVV.

V and J are TRBV15 and TRBJ2-7; weak D call: TRBD1 (5 bases). Germline CDR1 reads LNHNV; CDR2 reads YYDKDF (reference sequence). CDR3 size: 14 residues. The germline V and J ends were trimmed by 0 bases and 3 bases, with 9 bases remaining between them. The CDR3 region is CATSRDRDLYEQYF. The CDR3, as DNA: TGTGCCACCAGCAGAGACAGGGATCTCTACGAGCAGTACTTC.

The genes are TRBV18 and TRBJ1-5, with 7 nucleotides matching TRBD1. Trimming cost V 0 bases and J 4 bases; bases outside gene matches: 3. The CDR3 is 15 residues long. Looked up from germline, CDR1 is KGHSH and CDR2 is LQKENI. CDR3 protein: CASSPPEGANQPQHF. DNA of the CDR3: TGTGCCAGCTCACCACCGGAGGGGGCGAATCAGCCCCAGCATTTT.

This chain uses TRBV10-3 with TRBJ2-7; no clear D gene. Germline-derived CDR1 and CDR2 are ENHRY and SYGVKD. Trimming left V 0 bases short and J 7 bases short, with 7 bases between. The length of the CDR3 is 12 residues. CDR3 coding DNA: TGTGCCATCAGTGAGTCGCGGAGAGAGCAGTACGTC. This sequence encodes CAISESRREQYV.

The rearrangement links TRBV5-8 to TRBJ2-1; D call uncertain. The length of the CDR3 is 15 residues. The germline V and J ends were trimmed by 5 bases and 6 bases, with 18 bases remaining between them. Germline CDR1 and CDR2: SGHTS and YDEGEE. The CDR3 DNA is TGTGCCAGCAGGCCTGAAGAGGCGATAGTCAATGAGCAGTTCTTC. This codes for CASRPEEAIVNEQFF. Using reference TRBV5-8 and TRBJ2-1 for the parts outside the CDR3, the full variable domain is EAGVTQSPTHLIKTRGQQATLRCSPISGHTSVYWYQQALGLGLQFLLWYDEGEERNRGNFPPRFSGRQFPNYSSELNVNALELEDSALYLCASRPEEAIVNEQFFGPGTRLTVL.

The V gene is TRBV4-3, the J gene TRBJ1-6; possibly TRBD1 for D (6 bases). The CDR3 totals 15 residues. CDR1 and CDR2 from the germline V gene are LGHNA and YSLEER. The germline V and J ends were trimmed by 3 bases and 10 bases, with 16 bases remaining between them. CDR3 DNA: TGCGCCAGCAGCCAGGACAGTTGGGCCCGCTCACCCCTCCACTTT. Its translation is CASSQDSWARSPLHF.

This chain's CDR3 is CASTPTEKPQHF. CDR3 bases: TGTGCCAGCACCCCTACAGAAAAGCCCCAGCATTTT. This rearrangement joins TRBV12-3 or TRBV12-4 to TRBJ1-5; D gene ambiguous. V was trimmed by 7 bases and J by 8 bases, leaving 12 bases between them. The length of the CDR3 is 12 residues.

A note on this clone: Other DNA sequences in this sample translate to the same CDR3. The V gene is TRBV7-9, the J gene TRBJ1-1; D is unclear. Germline CDR1 is SEHNR and CDR2 is FQNEAQ (reference sequence). The CDR3 totals 14 residues. Trimming removed 1 base from V and 1 base from J, with 7 bases in between. Here the CDR3 reads CASSLVEGNTEAFF. CDR3 DNA: TGTGCCAGCAGCTTAGTAGAGGGGAACACTGAAGCTTTCTTT. The complete variable domain, with remaining parts taken from reference TRBV7-9 and TRBJ1-1, reads DTGVSQNPRHKITKRGQNVTFRCDPISEHNRLYWYRQTLGQGPEFLTYFQNEAQLEKSRLLSDRFSAERPKGSFSTLEIQRTEQGDSAMYLCASSLVEGNTEAFFGQGTRLTVV.

V is TRBV7-8 and J is TRBJ1-1; 7 bases align to TRBD1. In germline, CDR1 is SGHVS, CDR2 FQNEAQ. V was clipped by 5 bases and J by 0 bases; unmatched bases: 9. The CDR3 totals 16 residues. The CDR3 bases are TGTGCCAGCAGCATCCGGGACAGAACCATGAACACTGAAGCTTTCTTT. It is translated as CASSIRDRTMNTEAFF.

This clone has more than one count but fewer than ten. CDR3 nucleotides: TGTGCCAGCAGCGGGCAGGAGCGGGGGGAGCAGTATTTT. Encoded protein: CASSGQERGEQYF. The J gene is TRBJ2-3, the V gene TRBV5-4; 9 bases line up with TRBD2. There are 13 residues in the CDR3. Germline CDR1 SGHNT, CDR2 YYREEE (reference sequence). V lost 4 bases to trimming and J lost 11 bases; unmatched junction nucleotides: 8.

This clone has only a few counts. The genes are TRBV6-5 and TRBJ2-7, with D possibly TRBD1 on 5 matching bases. V was pared by 1 base and J by 1 base, with 8 bases between. The CDR3 has 14 amino acids. Germline V CDR1 and CDR2: MNHEY, SVGAGI. The CDR3 is CASSYLQGSYEQYV. The CDR3 DNA reads as TGTGCCAGCAGTTACTTGCAGGGATCCTACGAGCAGTACGTC.